The 4 T cell receptor beta chains listed next were all sequenced from one sample in a study of graft-versus-host responses after intestinal transplantation. The table came from immunoSEQ multiplex PCR; TCRdb's copy has only in-frame clones and leaves some out. The repertoire holds around 99,000 clones, with 85% to 95% as singletons. No antigen has been identified for these receptors. Material: unstimulated CD8+ T cells sorted from spleen or lymph node cells, obtained before intestinal transplant. These receptors originate from a human donor who received an intestinal transplant.

V is TRBV6-4 and J is TRBJ2-3, with D possibly TRBD1 on 6 matching bases. Looked up from germline, CDR1 is MRHNA and CDR2 is SNTAGT. With 10 bases removed from V and 3 bases from J, the gap between germline ends came to 14 bases. The CDR3 loop spans 13 amino acids. CDR3 in DNA: TGTGCCACCCCGGGGACACCTACAGATACGCAGTATTTT. This sequence encodes CATPGTPTDTQYF.

The rearrangement joins TRBV9 to TRBJ2-7; 9 nucleotides match TRBD1. Germline loops: CDR1 SGDLS, CDR2 YYNGEE. The V and J ends lost 4 bases and 3 bases, in that order; junction bases with no gene match: 5. This CDR3 is built from 14 residues. The CDR3 bases are TGTGCCAGCAGCCCACGGACAGGGGACTACGAGCAGTACTTC. Translating gives CASSPRTGDYEQYF.

The chain is built from TRBV7-9 and TRBJ2-3; TRBD1 might be the D (5 bases). The CDR3 runs to 17 residues. Germline V gene data show CDR1 as SEHNR and CDR2 as FQNEAQ (reference sequence). V lost 4 bases and J 0 bases, leaving 17 bases between the germline ends. The CDR3 is CASSSPRALSSTDTQYF. DNA of the CDR3: TGTGCCAGCAGCTCCCCCAGGGCCCTCTCTAGCACAGATACGCAGTATTTT. The complete variable domain, with remaining parts taken from reference TRBV7-9 and TRBJ2-3, reads DTGVSQNPRHKITKRGQNVTFRCDPISEHNRLYWYRQTLGQGPEFLTYFQNEAQLEKSRLLSDRFSAERPKGSFSTLEIQRTEQGDSAMYLCASSSPRALSSTDTQYFGPGTRLTVL.

V is TRBV4-3 and J is TRBJ2-7; 8 bases map to TRBD1. Per the germline V gene, CDR1 is LGHNA and CDR2 is YSLEER. The CDR3 contains 13 residues. The trim removed 5 bases at V and 4 bases at J, leaving 4 bases unmatched. CDR3 protein: CASSVDRGYEQYF. CDR3 nucleotide sequence: TGCGCCAGCAGCGTAGACAGGGGATACGAGCAGTACTTC.